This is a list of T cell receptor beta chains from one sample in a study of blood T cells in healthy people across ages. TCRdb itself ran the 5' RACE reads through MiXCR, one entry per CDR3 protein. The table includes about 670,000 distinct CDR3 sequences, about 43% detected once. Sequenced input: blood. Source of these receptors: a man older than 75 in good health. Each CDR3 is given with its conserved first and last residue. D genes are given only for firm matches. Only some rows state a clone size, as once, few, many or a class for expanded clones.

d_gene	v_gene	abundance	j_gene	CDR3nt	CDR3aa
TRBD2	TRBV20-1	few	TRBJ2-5	TGCAGTGCTCGTAGCGGGAGTTTGTTGGAGACCCAGTACTTC	CSARSGSLLETQYF
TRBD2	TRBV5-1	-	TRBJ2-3	TGCGCCAGCACGGGGTTCGGGGGGACTAGCACAGATACGCAGTATTTT	CASTGFGGTSTDTQYF
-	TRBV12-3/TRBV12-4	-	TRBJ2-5	TGTGCCAGCAGTCTAGTTTGGGAGACCCAGTACTTC	CASSLVWETQYF
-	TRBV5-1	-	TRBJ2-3	TGCGCCAGCAGCTTACAGGGAGACAACACAGATACGCAGTATTTT	CASSLQGDNTDTQYF
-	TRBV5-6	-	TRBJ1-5	TGTGCCAGCAGCTTGGGGTACAGTCGGGATCAGCCCCAGCATTTT	CASSLGYSRDQPQHF
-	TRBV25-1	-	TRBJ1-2	TGTGCCAGCAGTGAATCGGGCAGGGTTACTAACTATGGCTACACCTTC	CASSESGRVTNYGYTF
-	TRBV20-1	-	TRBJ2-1	TGCAGTGCTAGAGCTCACGAGCATAAGCAGTTCTTC	CSARAHEHKQFF
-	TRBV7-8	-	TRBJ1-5	TGTGCCAGCAGCTCTAACGGGGGGATCAGGCCCCAGCATTTT	CASSSNGGIRPQHF
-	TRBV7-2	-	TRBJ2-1	TGTGCCAGCAGCTTTATCCCGACCTTGGCGGGACCATCAAAGCAGTTCTTC	CASSFIPTLAGPSKQFF
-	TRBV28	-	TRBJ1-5	TGTGCCAGCAGTGAAGGACGGAGGAATCAGCCCCAGCATTTT	CASSEGRRNQPQHF
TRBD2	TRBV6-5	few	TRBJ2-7	TGTGCCAGCAGTAAAAGCGGGGGGGCCTACGAGCAGTACTTC	CASSKSGGAYEQYF
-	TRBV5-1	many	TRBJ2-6	TGCGCCAGCAGCCCTATCGTCTCTGGGGCCAACGTCCTGACTTTC	CASSPIVSGANVLTF
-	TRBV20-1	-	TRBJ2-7	TGCAGTGGTACGGGGGCGTGGAGCTCCTACAATGAGCAGTACTTC	CSGTGAWSSYNEQYF
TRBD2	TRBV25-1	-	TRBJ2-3	TGTGCCAGCAGTGAACGCAGCGGGGGCCTCACCACAGATGCGCAGTATTTT	CASSERSGGLTTDAQYF
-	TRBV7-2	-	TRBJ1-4	TGTGCCAGCAGCCCCAGGGGCCCAACTAGTGAAAAACTGTTTTTT	CASSPRGPTSEKLFF
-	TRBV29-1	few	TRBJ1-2	TGCAGCGTTGAGCCTGGACAAGATGGCTACACCTTC	CSVEPGQDGYTF
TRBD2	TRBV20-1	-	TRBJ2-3	TGCAGTGCTACTTTAACTAGCGGGCTAAGCACAGATACGCAGTATTTT	CSATLTSGLSTDTQYF
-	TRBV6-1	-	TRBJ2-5	TGTGCCAGCAGAAAGGTGGAGGATATAACTCAAGAGACCCAGTACTTC	CASRKVEDITQETQYF
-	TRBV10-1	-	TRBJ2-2	TGCGCCAGCAGTGGTTGGGGTGCCGGGGAGCTGTTTTTT	CASSGWGAGELFF
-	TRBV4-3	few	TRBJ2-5	TGCGCCAGCAGCCAAGGTAGTGGGTTCGAGGCCCAGTACTTC	CASSQGSGFEAQYF
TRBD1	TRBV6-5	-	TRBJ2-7	TGTGCCAGCAGCCGCGGGACAGGGGGACACGAGCAGTACTTC	CASSRGTGGHEQYF
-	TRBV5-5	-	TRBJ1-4	TGTGCCAGCAGCTTTACCTCCTTGGGGGAAAAACTGTTTTTT	CASSFTSLGEKLFF
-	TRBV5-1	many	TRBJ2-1	TGCGCCAGCAGCTTGGGCAGGGGCGCATACAATGAGCAGTTCTTC	CASSLGRGAYNEQFF
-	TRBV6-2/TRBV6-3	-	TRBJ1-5	TGTGCCATTGGGCAAACAGGGCTTTCTCAGCCCCAGCATTTT	CAIGQTGLSQPQHF
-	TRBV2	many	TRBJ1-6	TGTGCCAGCAGTGTAGGGACGGATAATTCACCCCTCCACTTT	CASSVGTDNSPLHF
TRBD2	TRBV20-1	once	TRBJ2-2	TGCAGTGCCGTAGCGGGGAGAGCGAACACCGGGGAGCTGTTTTTT	CSAVAGRANTGELFF
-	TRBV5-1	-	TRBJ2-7	TGCGCCAGCAGCTTTCTGCCAGGGTTGAGAAACGAGCAGTACTTC	CASSFLPGLRNEQYF
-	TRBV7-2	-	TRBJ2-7	TGTGCCAGCAGCCCCGGGGGCCTCCTCGAGCAGTACTTC	CASSPGGLLEQYF
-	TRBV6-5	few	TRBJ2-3	TGTGCCAGCAGGAGGACTAAAACAGATACGCAGTATTTT	CASRRTKTDTQYF
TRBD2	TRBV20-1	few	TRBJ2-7	TGCAGTGCTAGTGGGGGAACCAGCGGGAGGACTTATGAGCAGTACTTC	CSASGGTSGRTYEQYF
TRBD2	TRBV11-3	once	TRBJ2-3	TGTGCCAGCAGCTCCGGGGGGTTTTCGGCAGATACGCAGTATTTT	CASSSGGFSADTQYF
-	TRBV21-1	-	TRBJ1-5	TGTGCCAGCAGCGTCTGTCTGAGCGATCAGCCCCAGCATTTT	CASSVCLSDQPQHF
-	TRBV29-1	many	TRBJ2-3	TGCAGCGTTGCAGGACGGGGAGCCACAGATACGCAGTATTTT	CSVAGRGATDTQYF
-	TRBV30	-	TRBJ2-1	TGTGCCTGGAGTCGAGGTCCCTACAATGAGCAGTTCTTC	CAWSRGPYNEQFF
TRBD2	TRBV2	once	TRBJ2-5	TGTGCCAGCAGTGGGACTAGCGGGGGATATCAAGAGACCCAGTACTTC	CASSGTSGGYQETQYF
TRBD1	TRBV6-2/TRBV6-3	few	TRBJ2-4	TGTGCCAGCAGCAGGACAGGGAATTCGGTCCTTCAGTACTTC	CASSRTGNSVLQYF
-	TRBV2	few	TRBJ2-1	TGTGCCAGCAGTGAGTCCCGGGGGAAGCAGTTCTTC	CASSESRGKQFF
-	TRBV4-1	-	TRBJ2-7	TGCGCCAGCAGCAACGACGGGGGGCAGGAGGAGCAGTACTTC	CASSNDGGQEEQYF
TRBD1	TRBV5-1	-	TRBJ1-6	TGCGCCAGCGGCACCGGACAGGATTGGTCACCCCTCCACTTT	CASGTGQDWSPLHF
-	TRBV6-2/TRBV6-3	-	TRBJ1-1	TGTGCCAGCAGTTTACAGGGCATCGGGGATGAAGCTTTCTTT	CASSLQGIGDEAFF
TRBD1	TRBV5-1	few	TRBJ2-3	TGCGCCAGCAGCCGGACAGGGATCGGCACAGATACGCAGTATTTT	CASSRTGIGTDTQYF
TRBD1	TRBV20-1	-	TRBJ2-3	TGCAGTGCTAGACGACAGGGTTCCACAGATACGCAGTATTTT	CSARRQGSTDTQYF
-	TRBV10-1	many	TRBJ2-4	TGCGCCAGCAGTGGATGGGGCGAAAACATTCAGTACTTC	CASSGWGENIQYF
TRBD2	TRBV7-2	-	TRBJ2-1	TGTGCCAGCAGCCGTAGGACTAGCGGCAAATACAATGAGCAGTTCTTC	CASSRRTSGKYNEQFF
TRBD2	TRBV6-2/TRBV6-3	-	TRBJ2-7	TGTGCCAGCAGTACTGGGACTAGCGGGAGTAAGAACGAGCAGTACTTC	CASSTGTSGSKNEQYF
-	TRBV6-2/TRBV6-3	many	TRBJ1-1	TGTGCCAGCAGTGTGACAGGGAACACTGAAGCTTTCTTT	CASSVTGNTEAFF
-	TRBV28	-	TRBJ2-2	TGTGCCAGCAGTTTAGCGGAACACACCGGGGAGCTGTTTTTT	CASSLAEHTGELFF
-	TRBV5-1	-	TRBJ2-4	TGCGCCAGCAGCTTGGGACAGGCCCGGTACCGCGGTAGTACAGACATTCAGTACTTC	CASSLGQARYRGSTDIQYF
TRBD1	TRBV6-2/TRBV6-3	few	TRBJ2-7	TGTGCCAGCAGGAGGAGCCGACAGGGTACCTACGAGCAGTACTTC	CASRRSRQGTYEQYF